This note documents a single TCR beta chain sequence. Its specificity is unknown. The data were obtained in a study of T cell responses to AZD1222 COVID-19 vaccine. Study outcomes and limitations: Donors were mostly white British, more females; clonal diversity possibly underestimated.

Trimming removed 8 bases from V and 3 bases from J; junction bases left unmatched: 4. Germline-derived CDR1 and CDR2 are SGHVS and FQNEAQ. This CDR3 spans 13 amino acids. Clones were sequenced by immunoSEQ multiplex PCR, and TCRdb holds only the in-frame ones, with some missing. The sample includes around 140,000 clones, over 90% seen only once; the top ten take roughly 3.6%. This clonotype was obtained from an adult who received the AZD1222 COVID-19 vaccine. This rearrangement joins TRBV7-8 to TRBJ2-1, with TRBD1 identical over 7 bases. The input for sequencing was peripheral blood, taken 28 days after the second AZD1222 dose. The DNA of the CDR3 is TGTGCCAGCCGCCCAGGGGGCTACAATGAGCAGTTCTTC. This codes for CASRPGGYNEQFF. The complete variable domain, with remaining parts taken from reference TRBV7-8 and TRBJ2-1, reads GAGVSQSPRYKVAKRGQDVALRCDPISGHVSLFWYQQALGQGPEFLTYFQNEAQLDKSGLPSDRFFAERPEGSVSTLKIQRTQQEDSAVYLCASRPGGYNEQFFGPGTRLTVL.